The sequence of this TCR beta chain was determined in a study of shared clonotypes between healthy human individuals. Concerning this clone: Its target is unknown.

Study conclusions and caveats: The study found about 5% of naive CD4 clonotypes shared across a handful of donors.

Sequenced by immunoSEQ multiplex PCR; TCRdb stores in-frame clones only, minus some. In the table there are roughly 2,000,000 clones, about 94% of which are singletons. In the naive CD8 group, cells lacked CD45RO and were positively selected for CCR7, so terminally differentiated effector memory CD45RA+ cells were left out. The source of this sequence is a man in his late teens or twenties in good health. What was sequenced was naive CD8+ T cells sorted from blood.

CDR3 residues: CAWSHIRAMNTEAFF. Here the CDR3 DNA reads TGTGCCTGGAGTCACATTAGAGCCATGAACACTGAAGCTTTCTTT. The chain uses TRBV30 and TRBJ1-1; D not resolved. CDR1 and CDR2 from the germline V gene are GTSNPN and SVGIG (reference sequence). There are 15 residues in the CDR3. Between the trimmed V and J ends, which lost 2 bases and 0 bases, there was a span of 13 bases.